These 15 T cell receptor beta chains share one sample of origin, sequenced in a study of T-cell reconstitution after alpha-beta-depleted transplantation in children. A library of TCRbeta sequences, prepared with unique molecular identifiers, was generated. TCRdb reanalysed the PCR reads using MiXCR and keeps one entry per CDR3 protein. The sample consists of 500,000 to 600,000 distinct CDR3 sequences, approximately 30% of them appearing once. The sample here was PBMCs from the stem cell graft donor, taken from the stem cell graft. The receptors derive from a human donor who donated a stem cell graft to a child with aplastic anemia.

This chain uses TRBV2 with TRBJ2-2; no definite D call. V gave up 4 bases and J gave up 5 bases, with 5 bases separating them. From germline, CDR1 is SNHLY and CDR2 FYNNEI. CDR3 length equals 12 residues. CDR3 region: CASSVGTGELFF. The CDR3 coding sequence is TGTGCCAGCAGTGTCGGGACCGGGGAGCTGTTTTTT.

Only a few counts were recorded for this clonotype. The chain couples TRBV27 to TRBJ1-2; 7 nucleotides align to TRBD1. From germline, CDR1 is MNHEY and CDR2 SMNVEV (reference sequence). The CDR3 loop spans 16 amino acids. V lost 6 bases, J lost 4 bases, and 14 bases stayed unmatched. The CDR3 region is CASRLKGQSDFYGYTF. The CDR3 nucleotides are TGTGCCAGCAGACTTAAGGGACAGTCCGACTTCTATGGCTACACCTTC.

The chain employs TRBV28 and TRBJ2-7; D gene ambiguous. CDR1 MDHEN and CDR2 SYDVKM come from the germline V gene. V was trimmed by 11 bases and J by 5 bases, leaving 22 bases between them. The CDR3 totals 14 residues. CDR3 protein: CAESPRARVDEQYF. In DNA, the CDR3 is TGTGCCGAATCTCCCCGTGCTCGTGTGGACGAGCAGTACTTC.

The chain joins TRBV5-1 to TRBJ1-1, with D tentatively TRBD1 (6 bases). The germline gives CDR1 SGHRS, CDR2 YFSETQ. Trimming took off 4 bases at V and 3 bases at J, with 19 bases between the two ends. The CDR3 is 16 residues long. In DNA, the CDR3 is TGCGCCAGCAGCCCTGGGGGGGGGCAGGTGGACACTGAAGCTTTCTTT. It codes for CASSPGGGQVDTEAFF.

V usage is TRBV20-1 and J usage is TRBJ2-5; D is possibly TRBD1 (5 bases). CDR1 is DFQATT, CDR2 SNEGSKA, per germline (reference sequence). The V gene lost 6 bases and the J gene lost 0 bases, with 11 bases spanning the gap. The CDR3 loop spans 13 amino acids. CDR3 amino acids: CSARDTNQETQYF. The CDR3 DNA is TGCAGTGCCAGGGATACCAACCAAGAGACCCAGTACTTC.

This clonotype was seen a handful of times. The V call is TRBV29-1, the J call TRBJ2-1; possible D gene TRBD2, 5 bases. Germline values: CDR1 SQVTM, CDR2 ANQGSEA. The CDR3 consists of 14 residues. V was cut by 7 bases and J by 6 bases, with 19 bases left in between. DNA of the CDR3: TGCAGCGGGTATAGCGTTCCCATAGGCAATGAGCAGTTCTTC. Its protein is CSGYSVPIGNEQFF.

This clonotype was counted only a few times. The V call is TRBV5-1, the J call TRBJ2-5, with D tentatively TRBD1 (5 bases). V gave up 0 bases and J gave up 1 base, with 10 bases separating them. There are 15 residues in the CDR3. The germline V gene encodes CDR1 SGHRS and CDR2 YFSETQ. CDR3: CASSLEGRAQETQYF. In DNA, the CDR3 is TGCGCCAGCAGCTTGGAGGGCAGGGCCCAAGAGACCCAGTACTTC.

The chain uses TRBV4-3 and TRBJ1-2, with 8 bases identical to TRBD1. CDR3 length equals 17 residues. V shed 0 bases and J 4 bases; nucleotides not matched to a gene: 10. Germline V gene data show CDR1 as LGHNA and CDR2 as YSLEER. This CDR3 is CASSQDLWTGLSYGYTF. The CDR3 DNA follows: TGCGCCAGCAGCCAAGATCTATGGACAGGGCTCTCCTATGGCTACACCTTC.

The chain is built from TRBV20-1 and TRBJ1-1, with TRBD1 identical over 8 bases. In germline, CDR1 is DFQATT, CDR2 SNEGSKA (reference sequence). V shed 1 base, J shed 3 bases, and the junction held 1 base outside the gene matches. This CDR3 has 13 residues. DNA of the CDR3: TGCAGTGCTAGAGCCAGGGGGCACACTGAAGCTTTCTTT. Its protein is CSARARGHTEAFF.

This chain links TRBV20-1 with TRBJ1-4; 9 bases are a match to TRBD1. The V segment lost 0 bases and the J segment 8 bases; nucleotides outside the gene matches: 4. The CDR3 is 14 residues long. The V gene's germline CDR1 is DFQATT and CDR2 SNEGSKA (reference sequence). CDR3 sequence reads: CSAREDRGKEKLFF. The CDR3 DNA sequence: TGCAGTGCTAGAGAGGACAGGGGCAAGGAAAAACTGTTTTTT.

This clonotype was recorded a few times. The chain joins TRBV20-1 to TRBJ2-1, with TRBD2 matching over 10 bases. V shed 4 bases, J shed 6 bases, and the junction held 3 bases outside the gene matches. The CDR3 sequence is 13 residues long. Germline CDR1 is DFQATT and CDR2 is SNEGSKA (reference sequence). As DNA, the CDR3 is TGCAGTGCTACTAGCGGGAGAGTCAATGAGCAGTTCTTC. This translates into CSATSGRVNEQFF.

This clonotype was counted between two and nine times. This rearrangement joins TRBV15 to TRBJ2-1; possible D gene TRBD2, 7 bases. The V end was cut by 3 bases, the J end by 10 bases, with 22 bases between. The CDR3 runs 16 residues. The germline V gene has CDR1 LNHNV and CDR2 YYDKDF (reference sequence). CDR3 residues: CATSSLKVGGAEEQFF. DNA of the CDR3: TGTGCCACCAGCAGCCTAAAGGTGGGGGGGGCGGAGGAGCAGTTCTTC. The whole variable domain, remainder taken from reference TRBV15 and TRBJ2-1, is DAMVIQNPRYQVTQFGKPVTLSCSQTLNHNVMYWYQQKSSQAPKLLFHYYDKDFNNEADTPDNFQSRRPNTSFCFLDIRSPGLGDTAMYLCATSSLKVGGAEEQFFGPGTRLTVL.

The V and J genes are TRBV14 and TRBJ2-3, with 11 positions matching TRBD2. CDR3 length: 19 residues. Germline-derived CDR1 and CDR2 are SGHDN and FVKESK. V was pared by 5 bases and J by 0 bases, with 13 bases of the junction left unmatched. The CDR3 sequence is CASSFGTSGYPWSTDTQYF. The DNA of the CDR3 is TGTGCCAGCAGCTTCGGGACTAGCGGTTACCCATGGAGCACAGATACGCAGTATTTT.

This clonotype occurred a few times. The V gene is TRBV29-1, the J gene TRBJ1-5, with TRBD1 matching 8 bases. Germline CDR1 and CDR2: SQVTM and ANQGSEA. The CDR3 length is 15 residues. V dropped 4 bases and J dropped 3; count of bases not matched to a gene: 8. This CDR3 reads CSVADAGQANQPQHF. In DNA, the CDR3 is TGCAGCGTTGCTGACGCGGGACAGGCCAATCAGCCCCAGCATTTT.

The chain combines TRBV20-1 with TRBJ2-1; a weak D match, TRBD2 (6 bases). The CDR3 spans 15 residues. Germline V lookup: CDR1 DFQATT, CDR2 SNEGSKA (reference sequence). Trimming took 1 base from V and 1 from J, leaving 11 bases between them. CDR3 nucleotides: TGCAGTGCTAGAGGACCGAGCGGGTCCTACAATGAGCAGTTCTTC. It is translated as CSARGPSGSYNEQFF.